The clone carrying this T cell receptor (beta chain) came up a few times. The authors prepared the TCRbeta library with unique molecular identifiers. TCRdb analysed the PCR reads with MiXCR anew, one entry per CDR3 protein. There are around 600,000 distinct CDR3 sequences in the sample; about 10% occur only once, and roughly 3.9% lies in the top ten. This sample was included in a study of T-cell reconstitution after alpha-beta-depleted transplantation in children. CDR3 length: 16 residues. V lost 4 bases and J lost 8; bases outside the gene matches: 11. In germline, CDR1 is SGHRS, CDR2 YFSETQ. The material was PBMCs from the stem cell graft donor, obtained from the stem cell graft. The V and J genes are TRBV5-1 and TRBJ2-1; 11 nucleotides agree with TRBD2. The source is a human donor who donated a stem cell graft to a child with acute myeloid leukemia. CDR3 coding DNA: TGCGCCAGCAGCCTGTCCTTAGCGGGAGGGTCCGATGAGCAGTTCTTC. Translating gives CASSLSLAGGSDEQFF.